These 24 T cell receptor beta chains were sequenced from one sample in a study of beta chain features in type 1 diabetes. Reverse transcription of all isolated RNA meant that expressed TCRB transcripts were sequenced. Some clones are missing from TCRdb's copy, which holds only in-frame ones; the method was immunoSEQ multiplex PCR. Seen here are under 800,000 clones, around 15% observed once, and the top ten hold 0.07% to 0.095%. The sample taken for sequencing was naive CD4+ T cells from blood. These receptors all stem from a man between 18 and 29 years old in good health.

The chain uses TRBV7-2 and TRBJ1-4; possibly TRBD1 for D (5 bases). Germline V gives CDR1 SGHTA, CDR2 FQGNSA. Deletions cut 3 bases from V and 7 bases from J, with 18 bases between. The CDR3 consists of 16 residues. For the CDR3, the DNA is TGTGCCAGCAGCTTTATAAGGGCAACCGGGGGTGAAAAACTGTTTTTT. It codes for CASSFIRATGGEKLFF.

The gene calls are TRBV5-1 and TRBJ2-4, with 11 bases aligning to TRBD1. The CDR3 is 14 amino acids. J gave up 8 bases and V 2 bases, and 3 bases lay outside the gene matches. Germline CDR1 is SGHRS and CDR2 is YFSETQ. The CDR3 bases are TGCGCCAGCAGCTTTGGGACAGGGGGTTACATTCAGTACTTC. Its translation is CASSFGTGGYIQYF.

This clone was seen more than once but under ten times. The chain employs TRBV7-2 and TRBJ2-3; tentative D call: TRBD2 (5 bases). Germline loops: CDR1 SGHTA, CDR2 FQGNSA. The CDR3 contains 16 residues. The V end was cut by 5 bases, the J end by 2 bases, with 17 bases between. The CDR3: CASSPLRRAFTDTQYF. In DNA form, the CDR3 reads TGTGCCAGCAGCCCCCTCAGGCGGGCCTTCACAGATACGCAGTATTTT.

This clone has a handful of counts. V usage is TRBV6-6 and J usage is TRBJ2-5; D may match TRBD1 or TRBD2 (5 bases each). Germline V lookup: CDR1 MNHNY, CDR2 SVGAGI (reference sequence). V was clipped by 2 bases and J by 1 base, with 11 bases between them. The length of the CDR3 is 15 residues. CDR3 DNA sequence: TGTGCCAGCAGTTACGCGAGGGGCCCCCAAGAGACCCAGTACTTC. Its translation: CASSYARGPQETQYF.

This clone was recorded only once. CDR3 sequence reads: CASSQGDMEPSPLHF. CDR3 nucleotides: TGCGCCAGCAGCCAAGGGGACATGGAGCCTTCACCCCTCCACTTT. V gene TRBV4-3 combines with J gene TRBJ1-6; D perhaps matches TRBD1 (6 bases). The CDR3 consists of 15 residues. V was trimmed by 1 base and J by 9 bases, leaving 13 bases between them. The germline V gene encodes CDR1 LGHNA and CDR2 YSLEER.

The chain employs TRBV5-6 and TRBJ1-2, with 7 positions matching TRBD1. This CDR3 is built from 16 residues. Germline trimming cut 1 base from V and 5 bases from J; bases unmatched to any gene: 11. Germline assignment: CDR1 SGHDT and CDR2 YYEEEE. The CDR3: CASSLLGGPLLYGYTF. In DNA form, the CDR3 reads TGTGCCAGCAGCTTGTTAGGGGGCCCACTCTTGTATGGCTACACCTTC.

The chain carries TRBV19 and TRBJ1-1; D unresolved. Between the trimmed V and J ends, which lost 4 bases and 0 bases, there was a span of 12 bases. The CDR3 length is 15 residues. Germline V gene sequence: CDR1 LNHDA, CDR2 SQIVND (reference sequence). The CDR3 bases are TGTGCCAGTAGTAGGAGCAGAGTTGTGAACACTGAAGCTTTCTTT. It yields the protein CASSRSRVVNTEAFF.

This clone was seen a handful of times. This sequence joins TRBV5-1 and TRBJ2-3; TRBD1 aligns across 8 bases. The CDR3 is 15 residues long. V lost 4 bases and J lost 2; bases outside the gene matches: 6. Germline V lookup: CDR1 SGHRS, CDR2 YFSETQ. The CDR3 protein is CASSPDRVDTDTQYF. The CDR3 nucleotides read TGCGCCAGCAGCCCGGACAGGGTAGACACAGATACGCAGTATTTT. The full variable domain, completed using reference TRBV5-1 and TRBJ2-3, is KAGVTQTPRYLIKTRGQQVTLSCSPISGHRSVSWYQQTPGQGLQFLFEYFSETQRNKGNFPGRFSGRQFSNSRSEMNVSTLELGDSALYLCASSPDRVDTDTQYFGPGTRLTVL.

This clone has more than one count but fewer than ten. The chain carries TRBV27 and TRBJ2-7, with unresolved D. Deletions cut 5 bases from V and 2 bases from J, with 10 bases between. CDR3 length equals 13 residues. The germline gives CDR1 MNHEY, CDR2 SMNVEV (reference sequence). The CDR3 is CASSGGVTYEQYF. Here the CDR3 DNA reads TGTGCCAGCAGTGGTGGGGTAACCTACGAGCAGTACTTC.

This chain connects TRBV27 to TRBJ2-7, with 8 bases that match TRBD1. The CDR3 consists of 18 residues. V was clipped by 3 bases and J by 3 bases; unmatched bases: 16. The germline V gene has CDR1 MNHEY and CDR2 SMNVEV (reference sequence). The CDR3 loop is CASSFRSQGALGLYEQYF. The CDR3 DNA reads TGTGCCAGCAGTTTCAGATCCCAGGGGGCGTTGGGTCTCTACGAGCAGTACTTC.

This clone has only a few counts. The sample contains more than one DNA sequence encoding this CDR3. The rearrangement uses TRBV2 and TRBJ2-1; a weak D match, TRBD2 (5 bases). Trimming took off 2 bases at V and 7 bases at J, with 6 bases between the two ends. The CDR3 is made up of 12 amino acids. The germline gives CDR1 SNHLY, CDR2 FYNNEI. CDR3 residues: CASSERGNEQFF. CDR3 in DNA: TGTGCCAGCAGTGAACGGGGAAATGAGCAGTTCTTC.

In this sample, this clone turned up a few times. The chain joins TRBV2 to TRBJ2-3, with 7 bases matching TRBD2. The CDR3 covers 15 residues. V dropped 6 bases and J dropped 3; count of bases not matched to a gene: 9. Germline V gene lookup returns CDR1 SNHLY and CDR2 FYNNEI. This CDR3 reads CASRLQGLRTDTQYF. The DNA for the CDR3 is TGTGCCAGCAGGCTTCAGGGACTACGTACAGATACGCAGTATTTT.

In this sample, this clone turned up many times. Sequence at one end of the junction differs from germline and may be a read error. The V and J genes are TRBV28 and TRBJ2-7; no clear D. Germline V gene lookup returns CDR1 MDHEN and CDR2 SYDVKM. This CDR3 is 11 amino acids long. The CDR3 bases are TGTGCCAGCAGTTCTTTCACTCTCCCTTCATTC. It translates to CASSSFTLPSF.

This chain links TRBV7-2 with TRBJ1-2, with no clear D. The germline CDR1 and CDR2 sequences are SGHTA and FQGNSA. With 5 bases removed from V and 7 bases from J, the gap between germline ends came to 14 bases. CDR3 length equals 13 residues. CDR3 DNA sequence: TGTGCCAGCAGCCCTAGCGGGAGGAGTGGCTACACCTTC. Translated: CASSPSGRSGYTF.

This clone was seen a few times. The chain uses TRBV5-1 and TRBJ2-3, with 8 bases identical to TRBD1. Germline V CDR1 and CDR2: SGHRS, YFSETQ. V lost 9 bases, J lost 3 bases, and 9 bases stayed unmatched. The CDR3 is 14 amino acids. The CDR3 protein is CATQPGQATDTQYF. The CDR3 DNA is TGCGCCACCCAGCCGGGACAGGCAACAGATACGCAGTATTTT. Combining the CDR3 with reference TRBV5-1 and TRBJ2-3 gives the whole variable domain KAGVTQTPRYLIKTRGQQVTLSCSPISGHRSVSWYQQTPGQGLQFLFEYFSETQRNKGNFPGRFSGRQFSNSRSEMNVSTLELGDSALYLCATQPGQATDTQYFGPGTRLTVL.

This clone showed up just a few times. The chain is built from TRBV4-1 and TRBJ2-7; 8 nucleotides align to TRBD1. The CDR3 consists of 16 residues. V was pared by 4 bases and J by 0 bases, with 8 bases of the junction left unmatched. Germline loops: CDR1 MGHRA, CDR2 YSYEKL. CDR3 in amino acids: CASSLAAGTGSYEQYF. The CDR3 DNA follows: TGCGCCAGCAGCCTGGCTGCCGGGACAGGCTCCTACGAGCAGTACTTC.

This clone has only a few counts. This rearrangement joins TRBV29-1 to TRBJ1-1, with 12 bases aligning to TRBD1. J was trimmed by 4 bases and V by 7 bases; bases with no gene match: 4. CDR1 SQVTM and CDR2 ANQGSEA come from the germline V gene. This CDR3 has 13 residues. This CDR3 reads CSAMGQGATEAFF. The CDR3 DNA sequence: TGCAGCGCTATGGGACAGGGGGCCACTGAAGCTTTCTTT.

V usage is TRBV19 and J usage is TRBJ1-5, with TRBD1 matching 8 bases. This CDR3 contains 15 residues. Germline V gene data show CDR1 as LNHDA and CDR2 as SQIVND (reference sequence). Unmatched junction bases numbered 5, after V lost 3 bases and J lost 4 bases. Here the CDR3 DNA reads TGTGCCAGTAGTATCCAGGGGGCCTGGAATCAGCCCCAGCATTTT. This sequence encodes CASSIQGAWNQPQHF.

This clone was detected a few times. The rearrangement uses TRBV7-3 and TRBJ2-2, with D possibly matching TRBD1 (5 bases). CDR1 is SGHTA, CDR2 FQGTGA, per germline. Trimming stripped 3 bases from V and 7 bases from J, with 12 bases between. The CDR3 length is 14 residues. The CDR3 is CASSFSGFGGELFF. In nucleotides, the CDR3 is TGTGCCAGCAGCTTCTCAGGGTTTGGCGGGGAGCTGTTTTTT.

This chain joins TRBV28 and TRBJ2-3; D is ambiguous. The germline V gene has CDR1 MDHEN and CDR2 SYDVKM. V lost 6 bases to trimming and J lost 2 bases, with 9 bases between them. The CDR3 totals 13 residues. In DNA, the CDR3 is TGTGCCAGCAGACTTCCAGCCACAGATACGCAGTATTTT. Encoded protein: CASRLPATDTQYF.

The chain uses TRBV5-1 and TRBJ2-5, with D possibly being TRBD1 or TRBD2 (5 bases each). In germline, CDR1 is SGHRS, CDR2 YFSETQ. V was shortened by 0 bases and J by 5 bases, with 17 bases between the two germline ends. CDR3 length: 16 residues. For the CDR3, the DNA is TGCGCCAGCAGCTTGGCGGCCCAGGGCTGGGGGGAGACCCAGTACTTC. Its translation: CASSLAAQGWGETQYF.

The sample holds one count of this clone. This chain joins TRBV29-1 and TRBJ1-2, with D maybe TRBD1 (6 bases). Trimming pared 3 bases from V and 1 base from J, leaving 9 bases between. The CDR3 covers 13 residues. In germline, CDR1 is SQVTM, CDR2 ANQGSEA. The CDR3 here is CSVELQGNYGYTF. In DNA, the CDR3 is TGCAGCGTTGAGTTACAGGGTAACTATGGCTACACCTTC.

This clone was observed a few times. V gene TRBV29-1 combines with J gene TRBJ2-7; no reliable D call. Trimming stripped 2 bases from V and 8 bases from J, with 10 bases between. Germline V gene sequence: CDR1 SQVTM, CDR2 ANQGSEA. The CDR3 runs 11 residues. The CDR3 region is CSVEWGKKQYF. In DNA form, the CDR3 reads TGCAGCGTTGAATGGGGTAAGAAGCAGTACTTC.

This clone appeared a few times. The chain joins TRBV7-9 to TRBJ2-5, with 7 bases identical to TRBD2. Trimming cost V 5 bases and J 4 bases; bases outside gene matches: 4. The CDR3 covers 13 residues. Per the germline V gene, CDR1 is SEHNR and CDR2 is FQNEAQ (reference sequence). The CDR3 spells CASSPLAIETQYF. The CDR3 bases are TGTGCCAGCAGCCCACTAGCGATAGAGACCCAGTACTTC.